Listed here are 11 T cell receptor beta chains from one sample, sequenced in a study of blood T cell repertoires in COVID-19. The table came from immunoSEQ multiplex PCR; TCRdb's copy has only in-frame clones and leaves some out. Among about 260,000 clones listed, roughly 83% were seen once. What was sequenced was PBMCs or T cells enriched from blood (not recorded which). All receptors derive from a woman aged 50 to 60 who had recovered from COVID-19.

This sequence joins TRBV6-5 and TRBJ1-2; possible D gene TRBD1, 5 bases. CDR3 length: 15 amino acids. Trimming removed 8 bases from V and 2 bases from J, with 18 bases in between. Germline V CDR1 and CDR2: MNHEY, SVGAGI. The DNA of the CDR3 is TGTGCCAGCGCCCCCCCCCAGGGCAACAACTATGGCTACACCTTC. Translated: CASAPPQGNNYGYTF.

The chain has TRBV7-3 and TRBJ1-2; no clear D gene. The CDR3 is 13 amino acids. V lost 3 bases and J 4 bases, leaving 9 bases between the germline ends. Per germline, CDR1 SGHTA and CDR2 FQGTGA. In nucleotides, the CDR3 is TGTGCCAGCAGCTTGGATAGGAGCTATGGCTACACCTTC. It is translated as CASSLDRSYGYTF.

This clone has more than one count but fewer than ten. V usage is TRBV13 and J usage is TRBJ1-4; perhaps TRBD1 as D (5 bases). V dropped 5 bases and J dropped 8 bases, with 24 bases sitting between them. From germline, CDR1 is PRHDT and CDR2 FYEKMQ (reference sequence). This CDR3 is built from 17 residues. The CDR3 loop is CASSLRRITGLVEKLFF. The CDR3 nucleotides read TGTGCCAGCAGCCTTCGTAGAATAACAGGATTGGTGGAAAAACTGTTTTTT. Complete variable domain (other parts from reference TRBV13 and TRBJ1-4): AAGVIQSPRHLIKEKRETATLKCYPIPRHDTVYWYQQGPGQDPQFLISFYEKMQSDKGSIPDRFSAQQFSDYHSELNMSSLELGDSALYFCASSLRRITGLVEKLFFGSGTQLSVL.

V usage is TRBV7-9 and J usage is TRBJ2-6; D uncertain. The ends were cut back, 3 bases at V and 0 bases at J, with 3 bases in the middle. Germline values: CDR1 SEHNR, CDR2 FQNEAQ (reference sequence). The CDR3 has 14 amino acids. The CDR3 is CASSLSSGANVLTF. The CDR3 coding sequence is TGTGCCAGCAGCTTGAGCTCTGGGGCCAACGTCCTGACTTTC.

This clone has only one observation. The chain employs TRBV11-3 and TRBJ2-5, with TRBD1 as a possible D gene (6 bases). The CDR3 contains 14 residues. The germline V gene has CDR1 SGHNT and CDR2 YENEEA. The V end lost 1 base, the J end lost 5 bases, and 11 bases lay between the germline ends. The CDR3 region is CASSLGGGNETQYF. The CDR3 coding sequence is TGTGCCAGCAGCTTAGGAGGGGGAAACGAGACCCAGTACTTC.

The rearrangement uses TRBV3-1 (or the pseudogene TRBV3-2) and TRBJ1-2; no clear D. Looked up from germline, CDR1 is LGHDT and CDR2 is YNNKEL (reference sequence). V lost 1 base to trimming and J lost 11 bases, with 11 bases between them. CDR3 length: 12 amino acids. CDR3 residues: CASSQGGLGYTF. The CDR3 bases are TGTGCCAGCAGCCAAGGAGGACTGGGGTACACCTTC.

V is TRBV10-3 and J is TRBJ1-2; TRBD1 agrees at 7 bases. Germline CDR1 and CDR2: ENHRY and SYGVKD. V lost 6 bases to trimming and J lost 2 bases; unmatched junction nucleotides: 6. The CDR3 totals 14 residues. The CDR3 DNA follows: TGTGCCATCAGAAACCCAGGGGGGAACTATGGCTACACCTTC. Encoded protein: CAIRNPGGNYGYTF.

V and J are TRBV4-3 and TRBJ1-1; the match to TRBD1 covers 9 bases. The junction had 9 bases not matched to a gene; V was cut back by 1 base and J by 6 bases. Germline loops: CDR1 LGHNA, CDR2 YSLEER. This CDR3 spans 16 amino acids. The CDR3 DNA reads TGCGCCAGCAGCCAAGGACAGGGGGATTGGTATGCTGAAGCTTTCTTT. Encoded protein: CASSQGQGDWYAEAFF.

The rearrangement uses TRBV6-5 and TRBJ2-1, with D perhaps matching TRBD1 (5 bases). The CDR3 length is 15 residues. V dropped 0 bases and J dropped 6 bases, with 12 bases sitting between them. Germline-derived CDR1 and CDR2 are MNHEY and SVGAGI. The CDR3 bases are TGTGCCAGCAGTTACTCTCGGCAGGGAATCAATGAGCAGTTCTTC. It is translated as CASSYSRQGINEQFF.

The sample holds one count of this clone. The chain uses TRBV12-3 or TRBV12-4 and TRBJ1-3, with no clear D. The CDR3 is 11 amino acids. In nucleotides, the CDR3 is TGTGCGCGGAGGGCTGGAAACACCATATATTTT. Protein product: CARRAGNTIYF.

The chain recombines TRBV14 with TRBJ2-1; 8 bases are shared with TRBD1. Germline loops: CDR1 SGHDN, CDR2 FVKESK. This CDR3 has 19 residues. With 1 base clipped from V and 0 bases from J, the junction kept 11 bases outside the gene matches. In nucleotides, the CDR3 is TGTGCCAGCAGCCAAGCCCAGGGGGCATGGCGGGACTCCTACAATGAGCAGTTCTTC. This translates into CASSQAQGAWRDSYNEQFF.